The present entry profiles one TCR beta chain with its context. Its antigen is unknown. The V and J ends lost 5 bases and 9 bases respectively, with 13 bases between them. In germline, CDR1 is SGHTA, CDR2 FQGNSA. CDR3 size: 12 residues. These data are taken from a study of shared clonotypes between healthy human individuals. Across the study: Researchers assigned three CD4 naive, three CD4 memory, two CD8 naive and one CD8 memory plate to each donor. Study observations and caveats: At large depth, rarefaction still showed sorted-subset sequencing to be incomplete. Sharing across a handful of donors was seen in 4% to 6.5% of naive CD4 clonotypes.

TCRdb's copy holds only in-frame clones and misses some; the assay was immunoSEQ multiplex PCR. The sample includes about 960,000 clones, over 60% of them seen just once. The TCR comes from a man between 18 and 29 years old in good health. The V gene is TRBV7-2, the J gene TRBJ2-5, with D uncertain. The sequenced material came from memory CD4+ T cells sorted from blood. The subset here: CD45RA-negative fraction. CDR3: CASSLWTDPQYF. The CDR3 nucleotides read TGTGCCAGCAGCCTTTGGACCGATCCCCAGTACTTC.